This TCR beta chain originates from a study of vaccination and CD4 T cells after COVID-19. Study background: The control cultures got either a CEFX pool, an HIV-1 Nef pool, or no peptide at all.

Notes on the study in general: Median SARS-CoV-2-reactive clonotype numbers rose nonsignificantly, about 20 to 40. Convalescent patients' median share of reactive clones seen only post-vaccination was approximately 85%. Analysis of convalescent patients found that 304 of 307 vaccine-specific clones were spike mono-reactive.

An Oncomine TCR Beta short-read assay was used to sequence the DNA from cultured CD4+ T cells. TCRdb independently ran MiXCR on the PCR reads; one entry per CDR3 protein. The repertoire includes some 25,000 distinct CDR3 sequences, more than 25% of them detected once, and around 7.5% sits in the top ten. Time point here: late sampling 161 to 241 days after vaccination in three convalescent patients. Specified treatment: roughly ten-day PBMC culture with coronavirus spike peptide pools or control peptides (ViraFEST assay). As concerns this clonotype: What it binds is unknown.

V lost 9 bases and J 0 bases, leaving 7 bases between the germline ends. In germline, CDR1 is KGHDR, CDR2 SFDVKD. This CDR3 spans 12 amino acids. The clonotype was recovered from a human donor who had recovered from COVID-19. J is TRBJ1-1 and V is TRBV24-1; D is possibly TRBD1 (5 bases). This sample comprised CD4+ T cells from blood, cultured in vitro, obtained about 7 months after SARS-CoV-2 vaccination. The CDR3 DNA sequence: TGTGCCACCCAGGGACTGAACACTGAAGCTTTCTTT. It yields the protein CATQGLNTEAFF.